This T cell receptor (beta chain) was retrieved from a study of blood T cell repertoires in COVID-19. About the research overall: Sites in the United States, Italy and Spain provided acute and convalescent COVID-19 samples. PBMCs, B-cell-depleted T cells, or T cells provided the cDNA or gDNA that made up the material.

Here immunoSEQ multiplex PCR was the method, and the copy in TCRdb shows in-frame clones only, minus some. The sample records roughly 70,000 clones, more than 75% being singletons. V was clipped by 5 bases and J by 2 bases; unmatched bases: 8. Germline V gives CDR1 SQVTM, CDR2 ANQGSEA. The CDR3 extends over 14 amino acids. This clonotype originated in a human donor in a cohort sampled during active COVID-19. The chain recombines TRBV29-1 with TRBJ1-1; the match to TRBD1 covers 7 bases. Sequences were obtained from peripheral blood. CDR3 residues: CSVFVRDRNTEAFF. For the CDR3, the DNA is TGCAGCGTTTTCGTCCGGGACAGAAACACTGAAGCTTTCTTT.